These T cell receptor beta chains were read from a single sample in a study of blood T cell repertoires in COVID-19. Using immunoSEQ multiplex PCR, the repertoire was profiled, and TCRdb retains in-frame clones only, with some absent. The sample lists tens of thousands of clones, approximately 83% occurring once. Sequencing input: peripheral blood. These receptors came from a man aged 45-65 years with COVID-19, enrolled during active disease. Each CDR3 is given with its conserved first and last residue. A D gene is named only where the DNA matches it firmly. The size entry is marked missing in some rows and otherwise reads once, few, many or a size class.

. | . | TRBJ2-5 | TRBV28 | CASSFPRGIQETQYF | TGTGCCAGCAGTTTCCCGAGGGGGATTCAAGAGACCCAGTACTTC
. | . | TRBJ2-2 | TRBV19 | CASSPQQGTGLTNTGELFF | TGTGCCAGTAGTCCCCAACAGGGGACGGGACTTACGAACACCGGGGAGCTGTTTTTT
. | TRBD1 | TRBJ1-2 | TRBV5-4 | CASSAGQGGYGYTF | TGTGCCAGCAGCGCAGGACAGGGTGGCTATGGCTACACCTTC
. | . | TRBJ2-7 | TRBV2 | CASTILRSTYEQYF | TGTGCCAGCACCATATTGAGAAGCACCTACGAGCAGTACTTC
. | . | TRBJ2-3 | TRBV28 | CASSPSGTSTDTQYF | TGTGCCAGCAGTCCATCCGGGACTAGCACAGATACGCAGTATTTT
. | TRBD1 | TRBJ1-3 | TRBV19 | CASSTRYQGASRNTIYF | TGTGCCAGTAGTACCCGGTACCAGGGGGCCAGTCGAAACACCATATATTTT
. | TRBD1 | TRBJ2-6 | TRBV5-4 | CASKGDSKHRGANVLTF | TGTGCCAGCAAGGGGGACAGCAAACATCGTGGGGCCAACGTCCTGACTTTC
once | TRBD2 | TRBJ2-1 | TRBV2 | CASSETSGSVYEQFF | TGTGCCAGCAGTGAGACTAGCGGGAGTGTCTATGAGCAGTTCTTC
. | . | TRBJ1-2 | TRBV5-1 | CASSRGTFGGNYGYTF | TGCGCCAGCAGCCGGGGGACCTTCGGAGGGAACTATGGCTACACCTTC
. | . | TRBJ1-3 | TRBV4-2 | CASSQERTSSGNTIYF | TGTGCCAGCAGCCAGGAGCGTACGAGCTCTGGAAACACCATATATTTT
. | TRBD2 | TRBJ2-7 | TRBV4-2 | CASSQENRGLATYEQYF | TGTGCCAGCAGCCAAGAGAATCGTGGACTAGCAACCTACGAGCAGTACTTC
once | . | TRBJ2-7 | TRBV7-2 | CASSLRGLPAYEQYF | TGTGCCAGCAGCTTAAGAGGACTACCGGCCTACGAGCAGTACTTC
. | TRBD1 | TRBJ2-7 | TRBV6-5 | CASSYRDRTYEQYF | TGTGCCAGCAGTTACAGGGACAGGACCTACGAGCAGTACTTC
. | . | TRBJ1-2 | TRBV28 | CASSWGLRTHDYTF | TGTGCCAGCAGTTGGGGACTTAGGACGCATGACTACACCTTC
once | TRBD1 | TRBJ2-1 | TRBV7-8 | CASSLDRGDEQFF | TGTGCCAGCAGCCTTGACAGGGGCGATGAGCAGTTCTTC
. | . | TRBJ2-1 | TRBV29-1 | CSVAPSLSSYNEQFF | TGCAGCGTTGCCCCCTCCTTGAGCTCCTACAATGAGCAGTTCTTC
. | TRBD2 | TRBJ2-5 | TRBV11-2 | CASSLIGLAALRGETQYF | TGTGCCAGCAGCTTAATTGGACTAGCGGCCCTAAGGGGGGAGACCCAGTACTTC
. | TRBD1 | TRBJ2-3 | TRBV9 | CASSLGQGTTTDTQYF | TGTGCCAGCAGCCTAGGACAGGGCACCACCACAGATACGCAGTATTTT